The entry below gives a single T cell receptor (beta chain) sequence along with its context. As originally analysed: For nucleated cells, counts were estimated from reference gene primer amplification. Sequencing used immunoSEQ multiplex PCR; TCRdb keeps in-frame clones, though not all of them. V and J calls and clone size are copied from that table; D and trimming were computed from the DNA. The sample yields around 110,000 clones, approximately 90% seen once. This sample stems from a study of blood T cell repertoires in COVID-19. Overall study: Sites across the United States, Italy and Spain contributed samples from acute and convalescent COVID-19.

The receptor's source is a human donor with active COVID-19. The donor label of this sample is uncertain. Sequences were obtained from peripheral blood.

The CDR3 loop is CASSEFKGQETQYF. DNA for the CDR3: TGTGCCAGCAGTGAATTTAAGGGGCAAGAGACCCAGTACTTC. The chain links TRBV25-1 to TRBJ2-5; perhaps TRBD1 as D (5 bases). The CDR3 is 14 amino acids. Germline V gives CDR1 MGHDK, CDR2 SYGVNS. The V end lost 1 base, the J end lost 2 bases, and 8 bases lay between the germline ends.